This paragraph reports one T cell receptor (beta chain). Its antigen remains unknown. Measured with immunoSEQ multiplex PCR; TCRdb has only the in-frame clones, and not every one. The sample records 40,000 to 60,000 clones, roughly 82% being singletons. The data derive from a study of PD-1 blockade in mismatch repair-deficient tumors. Study-level results: Tumor-resident clones, often absent from pretreatment blood, expanded after pembrolizumab and then contracted.

Germline values: CDR1 SGHVS, CDR2 FQNEAQ. V gave up 5 bases and J gave up 3 bases, with 6 bases separating them. This CDR3 spans 12 amino acids. PCR or immunohistochemistry showed mismatch repair deficiency in every enrolled patient. This receptor was taken from an adult with mismatch repair-deficient cancer. J is TRBJ2-3 and V is TRBV7-8, with D uncertain. The sample in question was PBMCs, obtained before pembrolizumab treatment. CDR3 sequence (DNA): TGTGCCAGCAGCGCCGGAACAGATACGCAGTATTTT. Encoded protein: CASSAGTDTQYF.